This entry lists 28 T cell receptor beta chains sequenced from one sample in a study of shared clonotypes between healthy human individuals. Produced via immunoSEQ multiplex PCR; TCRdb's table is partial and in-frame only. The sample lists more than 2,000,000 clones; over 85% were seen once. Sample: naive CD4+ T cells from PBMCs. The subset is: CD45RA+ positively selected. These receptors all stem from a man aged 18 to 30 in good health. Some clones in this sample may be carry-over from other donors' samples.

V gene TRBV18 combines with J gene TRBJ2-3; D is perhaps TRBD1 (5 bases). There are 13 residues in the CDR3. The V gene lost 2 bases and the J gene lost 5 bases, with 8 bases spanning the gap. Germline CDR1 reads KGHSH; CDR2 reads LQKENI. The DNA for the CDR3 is TGTGCCAGCTCACCAGGGGCTCGAGATACGCAGTATTTT. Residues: CASSPGARDTQYF.

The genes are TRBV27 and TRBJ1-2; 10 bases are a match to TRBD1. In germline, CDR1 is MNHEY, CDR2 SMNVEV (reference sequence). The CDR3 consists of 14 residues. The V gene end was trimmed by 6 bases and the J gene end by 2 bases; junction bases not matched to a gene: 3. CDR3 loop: CASRTGGANYGYTF. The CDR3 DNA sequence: TGTGCCAGCAGGACAGGGGGCGCCAACTATGGCTACACCTTC.

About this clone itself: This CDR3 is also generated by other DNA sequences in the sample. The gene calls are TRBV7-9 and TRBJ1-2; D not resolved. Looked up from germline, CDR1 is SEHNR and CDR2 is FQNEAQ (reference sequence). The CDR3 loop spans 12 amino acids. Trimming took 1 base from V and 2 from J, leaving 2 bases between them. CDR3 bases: TGTGCCAGCAGCTTAGTGAACTATGGCTACACCTTC. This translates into CASSLVNYGYTF.

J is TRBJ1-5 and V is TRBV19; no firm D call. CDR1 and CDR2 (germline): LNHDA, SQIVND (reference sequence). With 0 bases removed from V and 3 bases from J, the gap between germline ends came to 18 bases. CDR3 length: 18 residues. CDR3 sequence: CASSIDHFKRYPNQPQHF. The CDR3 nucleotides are TGTGCCAGTAGTATAGATCATTTCAAACGATATCCCAATCAGCCCCAGCATTTT. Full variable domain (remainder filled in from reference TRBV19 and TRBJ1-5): DGGITQSPKYLFRKEGQNVTLSCEQNLNHDAMYWYRQDPGQGLRLIYYSQIVNDFQKGDIAEGYSVSREKKESFPLTVTSAQKNPTAFYLCASSIDHFKRYPNQPQHFGDGTRLSIL.

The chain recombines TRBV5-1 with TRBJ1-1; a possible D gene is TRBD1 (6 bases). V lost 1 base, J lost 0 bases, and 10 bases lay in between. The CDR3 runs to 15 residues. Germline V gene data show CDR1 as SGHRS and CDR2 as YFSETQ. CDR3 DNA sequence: TGCGCCAGCAGCTTGCACGCAGGGGTGAACACTGAAGCTTTCTTT. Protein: CASSLHAGVNTEAFF.

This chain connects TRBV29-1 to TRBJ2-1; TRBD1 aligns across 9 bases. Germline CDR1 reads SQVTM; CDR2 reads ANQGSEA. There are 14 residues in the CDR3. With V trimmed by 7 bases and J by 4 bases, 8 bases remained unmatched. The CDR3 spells CSGQRDRDYNEQFF. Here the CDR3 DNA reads TGCAGCGGGCAAAGGGACAGGGATTACAATGAGCAGTTCTTC.

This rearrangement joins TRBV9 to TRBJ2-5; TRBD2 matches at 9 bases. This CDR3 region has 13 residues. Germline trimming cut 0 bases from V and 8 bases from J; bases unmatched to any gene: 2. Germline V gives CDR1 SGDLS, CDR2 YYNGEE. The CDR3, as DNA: TGTGCCAGCAGCGTAGTGACTAGCGGAACCCAGTACTTC. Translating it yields CASSVVTSGTQYF.

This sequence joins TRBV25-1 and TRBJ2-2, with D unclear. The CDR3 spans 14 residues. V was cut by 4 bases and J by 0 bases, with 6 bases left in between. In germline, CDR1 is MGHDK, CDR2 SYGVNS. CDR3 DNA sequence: TGTGCCAGCAGTGGTTACTCGAACACCGGGGAGCTGTTTTTT. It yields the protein CASSGYSNTGELFF.

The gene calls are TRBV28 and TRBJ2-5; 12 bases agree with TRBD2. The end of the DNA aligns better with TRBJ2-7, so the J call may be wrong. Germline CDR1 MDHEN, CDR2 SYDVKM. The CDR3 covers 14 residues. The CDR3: CASSVLAGGHEQYF. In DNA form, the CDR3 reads TGTGCCAGCAGTGTACTAGCGGGAGGACACGAGCAGTACTTC.

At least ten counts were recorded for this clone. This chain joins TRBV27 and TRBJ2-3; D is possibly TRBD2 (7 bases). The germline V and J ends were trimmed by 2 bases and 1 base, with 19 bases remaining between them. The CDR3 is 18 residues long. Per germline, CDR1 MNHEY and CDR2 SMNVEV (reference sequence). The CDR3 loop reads CASSLRGASLSGTDTQYF. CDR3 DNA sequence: TGTGCCAGCAGTTTACGGGGGGCCTCCCTTTCTGGCACAGATACGCAGTATTTT.

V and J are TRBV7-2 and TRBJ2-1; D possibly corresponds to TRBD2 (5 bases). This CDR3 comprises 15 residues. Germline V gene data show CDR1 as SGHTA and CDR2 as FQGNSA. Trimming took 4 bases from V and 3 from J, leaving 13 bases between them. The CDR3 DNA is TGTGCCAGCAGCTCACAGACTAACAGCTACAATGAGCAGTTCTTC. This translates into CASSSQTNSYNEQFF.

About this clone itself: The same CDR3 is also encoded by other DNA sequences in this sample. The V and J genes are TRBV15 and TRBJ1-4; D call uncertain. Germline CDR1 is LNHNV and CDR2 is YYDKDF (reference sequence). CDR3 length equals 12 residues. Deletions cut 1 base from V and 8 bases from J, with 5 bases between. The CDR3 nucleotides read TGTGCCACCAGCAGAGGAAGGGAAAAACTGTTTTTT. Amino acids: CATSRGREKLFF.

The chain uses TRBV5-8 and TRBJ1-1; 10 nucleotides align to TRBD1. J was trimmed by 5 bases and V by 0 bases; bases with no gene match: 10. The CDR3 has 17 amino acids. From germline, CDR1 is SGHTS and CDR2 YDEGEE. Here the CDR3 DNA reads TGTGCCAGCAGCTTGGGACAGGGGGCATTTCTACCTACTGAAGCTTTCTTT. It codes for CASSLGQGAFLPTEAFF.

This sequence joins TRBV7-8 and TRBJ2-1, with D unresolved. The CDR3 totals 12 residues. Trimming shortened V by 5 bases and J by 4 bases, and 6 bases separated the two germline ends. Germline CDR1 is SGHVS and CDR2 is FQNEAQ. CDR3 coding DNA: TGTGCCAGCAGCACGAGTTACAATGAGCAGTTCTTC. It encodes CASSTSYNEQFF.

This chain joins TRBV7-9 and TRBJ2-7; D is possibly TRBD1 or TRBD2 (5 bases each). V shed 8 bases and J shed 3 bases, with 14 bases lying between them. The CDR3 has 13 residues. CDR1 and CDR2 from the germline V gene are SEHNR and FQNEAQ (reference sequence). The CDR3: CASERQGGYEQYF. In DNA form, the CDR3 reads TGTGCCAGCGAGCGGCAGGGCGGCTACGAGCAGTACTTC. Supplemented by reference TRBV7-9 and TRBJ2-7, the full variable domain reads DTGVSQNPRHKITKRGQNVTFRCDPISEHNRLYWYRQTLGQGPEFLTYFQNEAQLEKSRLLSDRFSAERPKGSFSTLEIQRTEQGDSAMYLCASERQGGYEQYFGPGTRLTVT.

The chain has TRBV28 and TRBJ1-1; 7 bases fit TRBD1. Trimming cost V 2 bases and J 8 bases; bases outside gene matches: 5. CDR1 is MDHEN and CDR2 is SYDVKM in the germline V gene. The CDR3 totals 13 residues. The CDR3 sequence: CASSLNRGGEAFF. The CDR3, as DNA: TGTGCCAGCAGTTTAAACAGGGGTGGAGAAGCTTTCTTT.

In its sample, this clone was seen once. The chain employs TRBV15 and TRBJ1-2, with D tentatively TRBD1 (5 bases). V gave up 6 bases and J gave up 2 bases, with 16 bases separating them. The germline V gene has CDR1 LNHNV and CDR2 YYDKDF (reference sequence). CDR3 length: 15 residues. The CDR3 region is CATRTVLSGNYGYTF. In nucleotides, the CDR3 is TGTGCCACCAGGACTGTTCTCTCAGGGAACTATGGCTACACCTTC.

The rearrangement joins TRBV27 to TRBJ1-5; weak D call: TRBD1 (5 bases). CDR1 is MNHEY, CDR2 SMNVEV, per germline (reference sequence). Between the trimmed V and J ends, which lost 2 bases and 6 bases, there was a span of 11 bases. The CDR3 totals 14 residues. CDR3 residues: CASSLEGRGQPQHF. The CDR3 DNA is TGTGCCAGCAGTTTAGAGGGGAGGGGTCAGCCCCAGCATTTT.

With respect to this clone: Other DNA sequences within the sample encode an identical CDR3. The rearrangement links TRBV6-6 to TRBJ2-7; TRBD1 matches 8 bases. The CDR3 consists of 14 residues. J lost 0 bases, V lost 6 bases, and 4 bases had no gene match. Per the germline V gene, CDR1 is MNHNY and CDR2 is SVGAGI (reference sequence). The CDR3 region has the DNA TGTGCCAGCAGCGCCGGGACAGGCTCCTACGAGCAGTACTTC. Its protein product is CASSAGTGSYEQYF.

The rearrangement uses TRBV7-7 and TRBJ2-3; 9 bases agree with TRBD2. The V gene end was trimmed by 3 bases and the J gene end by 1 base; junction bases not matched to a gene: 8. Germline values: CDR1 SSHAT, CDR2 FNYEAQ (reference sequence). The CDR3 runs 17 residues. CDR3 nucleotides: TGTGCCAGCAGCTTGGCGGGAGGGCCGTGGGGCACAGATACGCAGTATTTT. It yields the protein CASSLAGGPWGTDTQYF.

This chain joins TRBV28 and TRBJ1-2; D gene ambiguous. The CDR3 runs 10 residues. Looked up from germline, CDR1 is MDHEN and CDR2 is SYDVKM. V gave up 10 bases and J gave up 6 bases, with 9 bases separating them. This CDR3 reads CATSGDGYTF. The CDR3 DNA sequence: TGTGCCACCTCTGGGGATGGCTACACCTTC.

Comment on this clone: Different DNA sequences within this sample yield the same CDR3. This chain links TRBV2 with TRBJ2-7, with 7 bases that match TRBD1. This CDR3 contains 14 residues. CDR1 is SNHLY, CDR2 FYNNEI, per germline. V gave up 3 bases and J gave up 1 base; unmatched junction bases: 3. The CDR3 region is CASSDQGVSYEQYF. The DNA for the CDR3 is TGTGCCAGCAGTGACCAGGGGGTTTCCTACGAGCAGTACTTC.

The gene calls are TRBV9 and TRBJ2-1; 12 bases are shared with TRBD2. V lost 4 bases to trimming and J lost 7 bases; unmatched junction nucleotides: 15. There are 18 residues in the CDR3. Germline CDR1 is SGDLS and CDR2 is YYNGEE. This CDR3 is CASSLTPGLAGTRNEQFF. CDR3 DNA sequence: TGTGCCAGCAGCCTTACCCCGGGACTAGCGGGCACTAGGAATGAGCAGTTCTTC.

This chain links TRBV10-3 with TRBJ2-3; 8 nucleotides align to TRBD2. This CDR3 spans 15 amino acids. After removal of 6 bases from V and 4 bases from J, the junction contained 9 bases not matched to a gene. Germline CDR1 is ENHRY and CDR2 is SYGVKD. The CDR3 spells CAISPQAGDADTQYF. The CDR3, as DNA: TGTGCCATCAGCCCCCAAGCGGGAGATGCAGATACGCAGTATTTT.

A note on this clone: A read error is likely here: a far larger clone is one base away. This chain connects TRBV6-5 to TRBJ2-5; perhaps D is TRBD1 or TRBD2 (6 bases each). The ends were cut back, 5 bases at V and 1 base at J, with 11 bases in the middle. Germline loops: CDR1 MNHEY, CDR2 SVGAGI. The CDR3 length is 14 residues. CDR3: CASSRRDIQETQYF. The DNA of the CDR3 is TGTGCCAGCAGTCGGAGGGACATCCAAGAGACCCAGTACTTC.

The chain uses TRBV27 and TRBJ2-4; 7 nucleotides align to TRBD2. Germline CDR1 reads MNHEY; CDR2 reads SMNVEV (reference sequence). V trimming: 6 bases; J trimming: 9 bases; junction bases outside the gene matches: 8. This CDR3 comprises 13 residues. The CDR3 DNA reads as TGTGCCAGCAGCCGGGACTATTTGGTCATTCAGTACTTC. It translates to CASSRDYLVIQYF.

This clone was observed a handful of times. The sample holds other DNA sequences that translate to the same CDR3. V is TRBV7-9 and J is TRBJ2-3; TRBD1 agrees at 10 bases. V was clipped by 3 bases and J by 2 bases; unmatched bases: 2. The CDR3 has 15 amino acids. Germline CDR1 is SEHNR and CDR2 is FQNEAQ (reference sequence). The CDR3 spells CASSLGTGDTDTQYF. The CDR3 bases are TGTGCCAGCAGCTTGGGGACAGGGGACACAGATACGCAGTATTTT.

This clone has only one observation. DNA for the CDR3: TGTGCCAGCAGGGCCCAGGGGGTAGATACGCAGTATTTT. Translated: CASRAQGVDTQYF. This chain connects TRBV2 to TRBJ2-3; 7 nucleotides line up with TRBD1. Germline assignment: CDR1 SNHLY and CDR2 FYNNEI. The CDR3 sequence is 13 residues long. V shed 6 bases, J shed 5 bases, and the junction held 5 bases outside the gene matches.